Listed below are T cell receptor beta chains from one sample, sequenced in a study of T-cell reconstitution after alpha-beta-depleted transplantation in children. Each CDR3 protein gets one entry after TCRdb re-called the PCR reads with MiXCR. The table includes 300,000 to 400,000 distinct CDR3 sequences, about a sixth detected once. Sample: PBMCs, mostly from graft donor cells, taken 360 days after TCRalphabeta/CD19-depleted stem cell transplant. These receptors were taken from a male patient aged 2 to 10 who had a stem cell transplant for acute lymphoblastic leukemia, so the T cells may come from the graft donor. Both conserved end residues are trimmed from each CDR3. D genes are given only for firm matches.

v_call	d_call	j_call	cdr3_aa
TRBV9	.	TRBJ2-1	ASSVGGSAYNEQF
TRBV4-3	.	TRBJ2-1	ASSRYGTSSYNEQF
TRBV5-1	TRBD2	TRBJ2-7	ASSLDGLAVYEQY
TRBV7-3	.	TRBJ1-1	ASSPVVGTEAF
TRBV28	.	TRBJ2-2	ASMVGITGELF
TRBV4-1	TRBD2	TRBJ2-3	ASSQQAGGMTDTQY
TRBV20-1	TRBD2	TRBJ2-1	SARAPQRASGSKNEQF
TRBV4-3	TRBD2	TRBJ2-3	ASSQPGTSGSADTQY
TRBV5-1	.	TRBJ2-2	ASSATDTGELF
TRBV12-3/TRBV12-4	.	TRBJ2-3	ASSLRITGTDTQY
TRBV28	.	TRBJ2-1	ASSFWASDSNEQF
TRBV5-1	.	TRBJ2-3	ASFQGGADTQY
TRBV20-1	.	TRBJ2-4	SARPSVFSGGGDIQY
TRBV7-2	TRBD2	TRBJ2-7	ASSLAGTSYLYEQY
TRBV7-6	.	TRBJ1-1	ASSLQGGLGTEAF
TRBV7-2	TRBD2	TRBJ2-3	ASTYPRGSSDTQY
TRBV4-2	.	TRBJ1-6	ASSLNAPRNSPLH
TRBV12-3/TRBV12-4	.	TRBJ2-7	ASSPGAYEQY
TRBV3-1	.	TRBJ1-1	ASSPGLANTEAF
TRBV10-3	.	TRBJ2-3	AISGADTQY
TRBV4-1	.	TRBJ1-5	ASSRDRFNQPQH
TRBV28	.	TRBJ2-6	ASTASAGANVLT
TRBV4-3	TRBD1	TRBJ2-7	ASSRLGQGGSYEQY
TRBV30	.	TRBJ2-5	AWTREETQY
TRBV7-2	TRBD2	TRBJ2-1	ASSLPDTRLAGVQSSYNEQF
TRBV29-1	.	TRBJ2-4	SVEGAQGGY